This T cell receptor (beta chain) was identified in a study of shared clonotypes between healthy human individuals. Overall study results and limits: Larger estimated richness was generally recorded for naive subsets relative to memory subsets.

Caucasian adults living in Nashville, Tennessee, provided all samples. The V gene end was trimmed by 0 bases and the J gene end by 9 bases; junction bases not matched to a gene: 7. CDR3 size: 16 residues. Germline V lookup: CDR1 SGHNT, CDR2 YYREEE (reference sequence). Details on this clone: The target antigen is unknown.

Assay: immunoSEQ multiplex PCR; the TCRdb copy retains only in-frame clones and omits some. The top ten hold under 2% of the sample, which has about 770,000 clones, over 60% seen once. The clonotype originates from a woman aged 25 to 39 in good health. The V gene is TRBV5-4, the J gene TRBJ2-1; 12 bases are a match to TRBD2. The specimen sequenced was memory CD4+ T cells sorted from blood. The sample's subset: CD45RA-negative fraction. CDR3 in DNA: TGTGCCAGCAGCTTGGTCGGTCTAGCGGGAGGGGGTGAGCAGTTCTTC. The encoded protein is CASSLVGLAGGGEQFF. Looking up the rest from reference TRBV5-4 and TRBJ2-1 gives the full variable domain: ETGVTQSPTHLIKTRGQQVTLRCSSQSGHNTVSWYQQALGQGPQFIFQYYREEENGRGNFPPRFSGLQFPNYSSELNVNALELDDSALYLCASSLVGLAGGGEQFFGPGTRLTVL.